This TCR beta chain was found in a study of Graves' ophthalmopathy and Graves' hyperthyroidism. The J segment lost 5 bases and the V segment lost 2 bases, leaving 11 bases of the junction unmatched. The CDR3 is made up of 17 amino acids. Germline CDR1 is SNHLY and CDR2 is FYNNEI. For repertoire sequencing, the TCR beta CDR3 regions were amplified from RNA transcripts. HTBI primers served in a first-round RT-PCR, which a second-round multiplex PCR followed. Using its own MiXCR run on the multiplex PCR reads, TCRdb lists one record per CDR3 protein. Here the sample spans 500,000 to 800,000 distinct CDR3 sequences, more than 40% being singletons.

Material for sequencing was peripheral blood. This clonotype was sampled from an adult man with Graves' ophthalmopathy. The genes are TRBV2 and TRBJ2-5, with 10 bases fitting TRBD2. Here the CDR3 reads CASSELDSGGIEETQYF. The CDR3, as DNA: TGTGCCAGCAGTGAATTGGATAGCGGGGGGATTGAGGAGACCCAGTACTTC.